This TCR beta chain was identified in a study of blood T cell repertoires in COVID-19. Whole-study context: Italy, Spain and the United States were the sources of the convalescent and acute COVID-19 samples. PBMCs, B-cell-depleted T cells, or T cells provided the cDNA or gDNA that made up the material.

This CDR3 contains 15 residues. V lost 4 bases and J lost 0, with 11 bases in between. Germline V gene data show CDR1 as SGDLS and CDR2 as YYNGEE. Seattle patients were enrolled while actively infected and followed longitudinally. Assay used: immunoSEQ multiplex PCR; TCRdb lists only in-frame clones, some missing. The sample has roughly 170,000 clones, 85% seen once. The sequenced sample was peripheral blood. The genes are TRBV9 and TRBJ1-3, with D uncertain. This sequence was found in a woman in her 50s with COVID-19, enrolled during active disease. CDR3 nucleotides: TGTGCCAGCAGCCCCCAACAGAGCTCTGGAAACACCATATATTTT. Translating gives CASSPQQSSGNTIYF.